This T cell receptor beta chain was captured by sequencing in a study of OX40 agonist ivuxolimab in advanced cancers. Regarding the complete study: Ivuxolimab was a fully human IgG2 agonistic monoclonal antibody targeting the costimulatory receptor OX40 (CD134). Intravenous ivuxolimab was administered to patients every 2 weeks at six dose levels: 0.01, 0.1, 0.3, 1.5, 3 and 10 mg/kg. Of the 50 to 55 dose-escalation patients, hepatocellular carcinoma was present in around 20, melanoma in around 15, renal cell carcinoma in 9 and head and neck cancer in 9. The dose-escalation cohort was 80% to 90% male with a mean age of roughly 62 years, ranging from roughly 20 to 85. Prior anti-PD-1, anti-PD-L1 or anti-CTLA-4 therapy was permitted, and checkpoint inhibitors had been received by less than 45% of dose-escalation patients. Partial responses were achieved by three dose-escalation patients, of whom one had hepatocellular carcinoma and two had cutaneous melanoma. Peripheral TCRbeta sequencing was intended to test whether TCR sequence diversity was altered and clonal T-cell expansion was caused by ivuxolimab. The monotherapy dose-escalation portion (N ≈ 52 patients) of the phase I ivuxolimab trial is reported in the paper. The paper as a whole reports these results and caveats: Low levels of normalized T-cell clonal expansion were also seen in some nonresponding patients. The antigen specificity of the peripheral T cells that underwent clonal expansion was not determined. At doses of 0.1 to 3.0 mg/kg, clonal expansion of both CD4+ and CD8+ T cells in blood was seen between baseline and week 6. In the 0.1-3.0 mg/kg groups, partial responders were among the patients with the lowest normalized peripheral clonal expansion, particularly in CD8+ T cells. On average, CD8+ T cells showed more expanded clones than CD4+ T cells after ivuxolimab.

CDR1 and CDR2 are read off the germline V gene as SGHRS and YFSETQ. V is cut by 0 bases and J by 2 bases, and the space between the germline ends is 8 bases. The cysteine opens and the phenylalanine closes a CDR3 of 15 amino acids. Here the CDR3 DNA is all that survives: 45 bases in frame from base 1. To sequence the TCRbeta CDR3 region, genomic DNA was isolated from the sorted cells. TCRbeta CDR3 regions were sequenced using the immunoSEQ Assay. Entries here come from immuneACCESS through TCRdb and include only in-frame sequences with V and J called. Some clones fail to appear in such tables; in the studies checked, an unresolved V gene covers under half of the shortfall, and the cause of the remainder is unknown. The sample table shows 74,000 or so clones, and around 83% are seen once. Jointly, the top ten make up under 2.5% of the sample. The trial excluded patients who had a history of autoimmune disease or were on systemic immunosuppression. Peripheral blood for TCR sequencing was drawn from every dose cohort at baseline, at cycle 4 day 1 and at cycle 7 day 1. The samples were taken from a phase I, first-in-human, multicenter, open-label dose-escalation trial of ivuxolimab. Adults with locally advanced or metastatic head and neck squamous cell, hepatocellular, melanoma or renal cell carcinoma were enrolled in the trial. Before TCR sequencing, CD4+ and CD8+ T cells were separately sorted from peripheral blood.

Concerning this clone: The antigen it recognizes is unknown. The input lacks base qualities; no much larger clone sits a single base away.

The sequence was collected from an adult with an advanced solid tumor such as melanoma, head and neck, liver or kidney cancer. The rearrangement joined TRBV5-1 to TRBJ1-4; no D segment can be confidently identified. The sequencing used CD4+ or CD8+ T cells sorted from blood, collected in a trial of the OX40 agonist ivuxolimab. The CDR3 protein sequence reads: CASSLVGSTNEKLFF. The sequence in DNA is TGCGCCAGCAGCTTGGTAGGGTCCACTAATGAAAAACTGTTTTTT.